A single sample is the source of the 19 T cell receptor beta chains below, sequenced in a study of beta chain features in type 1 diabetes. What was sequenced were expressed TCRB transcripts, since all of the isolated RNA had been reverse transcribed. Method: immunoSEQ multiplex PCR; TCRdb's copy keeps in-frame clones and lacks some. In the table there are 600,000 to 650,000 clones, about a sixth of which are singletons. The sequenced sample was naive CD4+ T cells from blood. These receptors all come from a man aged 18 to 30 in good health.

This clone was recorded a few times. V usage is TRBV15 and J usage is TRBJ2-1; D tentatively fits TRBD1 or TRBD2 (5 bases each). The CDR3 spans 16 residues. Germline lookup yields CDR1 LNHNV and CDR2 YYDKDF (reference sequence). V was clipped by 0 bases and J by 3 bases, with 12 bases between them. The CDR3 protein is CATSREGVWDYNEQFF. In DNA form, the CDR3 reads TGTGCCACCAGCAGAGAGGGGGTATGGGACTACAATGAGCAGTTCTTC.

The chain recombines TRBV12-5 with TRBJ2-7; TRBD1 matches at 10 bases. CDR3 length: 18 residues. Germline assignment: CDR1 LGHNT and CDR2 FRNRAP. V lost 0 bases and J lost 1; bases outside the gene matches: 9. CDR3 sequence: CASGLVFPDRGKSYEQYF. Here the CDR3 DNA reads TGTGCTAGTGGTTTGGTGTTCCCGGACAGGGGGAAATCCTACGAGCAGTACTTC.

The V and J genes are TRBV7-2 and TRBJ2-5; no clear D. The V and J ends lost 5 bases and 0 bases respectively, with 13 bases between them. In germline, CDR1 is SGHTA, CDR2 FQGNSA. This CDR3 contains 15 residues. Written as DNA, the CDR3 is TGTGCCAGCAGCCCTGGGATGGCGTACCAAGAGACCCAGTACTTC. Translated: CASSPGMAYQETQYF.

The gene calls are TRBV29-1 and TRBJ2-2, with D possibly being TRBD1 or TRBD2 (5 bases each). CDR1 and CDR2 from the germline V gene are SQVTM and ANQGSEA. Trimming cost V 3 bases and J 4 bases, with 6 bases left between them. CDR3 length: 12 amino acids. The CDR3, as DNA: TGCAGCGTTGAGGGACGCACCGGGGAGCTGTTTTTT. It codes for CSVEGRTGELFF.

This clone came up a few times. The rearrangement uses TRBV5-6 and TRBJ2-7, with D uncertain. The V end lost 1 base, the J end lost 3 bases, and 8 bases lay between the germline ends. Per the germline V gene, CDR1 is SGHDT and CDR2 is YYEEEE. The CDR3 runs 13 residues. This chain's CDR3 is CASSLTYYYEQYF. CDR3 DNA: TGTGCCAGCAGCTTGACCTATTACTACGAGCAGTACTTC. Looking up the rest from reference TRBV5-6 and TRBJ2-7 gives the full variable domain: DAGVTQSPTHLIKTRGQQVTLRCSPKSGHDTVSWYQQALGQGPQFIFQYYEEEERQRGNFPDRFSGHQFPNYSSELNVNALLLGDSALYLCASSLTYYYEQYFGPGTRLTVT.

This clone was counted a few times. The CDR3 protein is CASSQGNFRTGRTEAFF. As DNA, the CDR3 is TGCGCCAGCAGCCAAGGGAACTTCAGGACAGGGCGGACTGAAGCTTTCTTT. This chain uses TRBV4-1 with TRBJ1-1; TRBD1 matches at 8 bases. V lost 1 base, J lost 5 bases, and 12 bases stayed unmatched. The germline V gene has CDR1 MGHRA and CDR2 YSYEKL. The CDR3 has 17 amino acids.

This clone was seen a few times. The rearrangement joins TRBV11-3 to TRBJ2-3; D uncertain. Germline V gene sequence: CDR1 SGHNT, CDR2 YENEEA. Trimming cost V 3 bases and J 2 bases, with 9 bases left between them. The CDR3 sequence is 14 residues long. CDR3: CASSLARHTDTQYF. DNA of the CDR3: TGTGCCAGCAGCTTGGCTAGACACACAGATACGCAGTATTTT.

Only a few counts were recorded for this clone. The V call is TRBV5-1, the J call TRBJ2-3; D may correspond to TRBD1 or TRBD2 (5 bases each). V was shortened by 4 bases and J by 2 bases, with 14 bases between the two germline ends. The CDR3 has 15 residues. Germline CDR1 reads SGHRS; CDR2 reads YFSETQ. DNA for the CDR3: TGCGCCAGCAGCCCGGGGAGAGGGGCCACAGATACGCAGTATTTT. It is translated as CASSPGRGATDTQYF.

The sample holds a few counts of this clone. The chain combines TRBV28 with TRBJ1-1; 7 bases map to TRBD1. The CDR3 runs to 13 residues. From germline, CDR1 is MDHEN and CDR2 SYDVKM. Trimming cost V 6 bases and J 2 bases; bases outside gene matches: 3. CDR3 protein: CASRNRGNTEAFF. The CDR3 coding sequence is TGTGCCAGCAGAAACAGGGGAAACACTGAAGCTTTCTTT.

The J gene is TRBJ2-2, the V gene TRBV7-3, with 8 bases identical to TRBD2. The junction had 10 bases not matched to a gene; V was cut back by 5 bases and J by 8 bases. Germline lookup yields CDR1 SGHTA and CDR2 FQGTGA. The CDR3 covers 15 residues. The chain's CDR3 is CASSPRTSSGGELFF. The CDR3 nucleotides are TGTGCCAGCAGCCCCAGGACTAGCTCAGGAGGGGAGCTGTTTTTT.

This clone was seen a few times. Here the CDR3 DNA reads TGTGCCAGCAGACGGGGGGTAATGAACACTGAAGCTTTCTTT. It codes for CASRRGVMNTEAFF. The gene calls are TRBV27 and TRBJ1-1; weak D call: TRBD1 (5 bases). CDR1 and CDR2 (germline): MNHEY, SMNVEV (reference sequence). Trimming removed 6 bases from V and 0 bases from J, with 11 bases in between. This CDR3 contains 14 residues.

In its sample, this clone was seen a few times. J is TRBJ2-1 and V is TRBV4-2; TRBD2 matches 10 bases. The germline V gene has CDR1 LGHNA and CDR2 YNFKEQ. V was clipped by 4 bases and J by 9 bases; unmatched bases: 15. This CDR3 contains 17 residues. DNA for the CDR3: TGTGCCAGCAGCCTACCGGGACTAGCGCCAAAGTCGGGTGAGCAGTTCTTC. Translating it yields CASSLPGLAPKSGEQFF.

This clone has more than one count but fewer than ten. The V and J genes are TRBV7-2 and TRBJ2-2, with D possibly TRBD1 on 6 matching bases. V was clipped by 6 bases and J by 4 bases, with 18 bases between them. CDR3 length equals 16 residues. The germline gives CDR1 SGHTA, CDR2 FQGNSA. This CDR3 is CASSLDSSISTGELFF. The CDR3 coding sequence is TGTGCCAGCAGTCTGGACAGTAGCATAAGCACCGGGGAGCTGTTTTTT.

This clone showed up just a few times. The chain combines TRBV6-5 with TRBJ2-3; 7 bases map to TRBD1. This CDR3 spans 14 amino acids. The trim removed 10 bases at V and 0 bases at J, leaving 7 bases unmatched. Per the germline V gene, CDR1 is MNHEY and CDR2 is SVGAGI. The CDR3 nucleotides read TGTGCCACCTCGTCGACAGGGAGCACAGATACGCAGTATTTT. The encoded protein is CATSSTGSTDTQYF.

The gene calls are TRBV7-2 and TRBJ1-2; D remains ambiguous. The CDR3 length is 11 residues. Germline V gene sequence: CDR1 SGHTA, CDR2 FQGNSA. The V gene lost 8 bases and the J gene lost 8 bases, with 12 bases spanning the gap. CDR3 nucleotide sequence: TGTGCCAGCGGATCAGTCGGGGGCTACACCTTC. Translated, it gives CASGSVGGYTF.

CDR3 bases: TGCAGCGTGGGGACAGTTGATAGCAATCAGCCCCAGCATTTT. Amino acid sequence: CSVGTVDSNQPQHF. The chain employs TRBV29-1 and TRBJ1-5; 7 nucleotides line up with TRBD1. CDR3 length equals 14 residues. The V segment lost 6 bases and the J segment 0 bases; nucleotides outside the gene matches: 5. Germline assignment: CDR1 SQVTM and CDR2 ANQGSEA.

This clone occurred a few times. The CDR3 protein is CASSVAAGELSYEQYF. CDR3 DNA: TGTGCCAGCAGCGTAGCAGCGGGGGAACTCTCCTACGAGCAGTACTTC. The chain combines TRBV9 with TRBJ2-7; 8 bases are shared with TRBD2. Germline V gene lookup returns CDR1 SGDLS and CDR2 YYNGEE. Trimming removed 0 bases from V and 0 bases from J; junction bases left unmatched: 5. The CDR3 is made up of 16 amino acids.

The rearrangement links TRBV10-3 to TRBJ1-6; weak D call: TRBD1 (5 bases). The V and J ends lost 4 bases and 7 bases respectively, with 14 bases between them. This CDR3 has 15 residues. CDR1 ENHRY and CDR2 SYGVKD come from the germline V gene. The CDR3 protein is CAISGPGGLNSPLHF. The CDR3, as DNA: TGTGCCATCAGTGGCCCTGGGGGACTCAATTCACCCCTCCACTTT.

This clone was seen a few times. V is TRBV7-9 and J is TRBJ2-7, with a weak D call TRBD2 (6 bases). This CDR3 spans 17 amino acids. Germline V gene data show CDR1 as SEHNR and CDR2 as FQNEAQ (reference sequence). V was shortened by 1 base and J by 10 bases, with 26 bases between the two germline ends. CDR3: CASSLGRGPRRDGLQYF. CDR3 sequence (DNA): TGTGCCAGCAGCTTAGGCCGTGGACCCCGACGGGACGGACTACAGTACTTC.